This TCR beta chain was observed in a study of CD4 T cells in relation to SARS-CoV-2 and coronaviruses. Study overall: A couple of subjects were Hispanic; patients were 8 males and a handful of females. Study outcomes and limitations: About 65% of donors had memory CD4+ clonotypes crossrecognizing SARS-CoV-2 and common cold coronavirus spike.

Germline-derived CDR1 and CDR2 are LGHNA and YNFKEQ. The CDR3 runs to 15 residues. Trimming at V came to 0 bases and at J to 9 bases, leaving 4 bases not matched to a gene. The data were produced by immunoSEQ multiplex PCR, yet TCRdb's version contains in-frame clones alone and is incomplete. The profile shows 43,000 or so clones, around 80% of them singletons. As to this clone: Its cognate antigen is unknown.

Sequencing was carried out using naive CD4+ T cells from PBMCs, cultured in vitro. Subset noted: naive CD4+ T cells isolated by negative enrichment. The sequence was obtained from an adult with COVID-19. This chain connects TRBV4-2 to TRBJ2-1; 11 bases are shared with TRBD2. The DNA of the CDR3 is TGTGCCAGCAGCCAAGATGTAGCGGGAGGGACTGAGCAGTTCTTC. It yields the protein CASSQDVAGGTEQFF.